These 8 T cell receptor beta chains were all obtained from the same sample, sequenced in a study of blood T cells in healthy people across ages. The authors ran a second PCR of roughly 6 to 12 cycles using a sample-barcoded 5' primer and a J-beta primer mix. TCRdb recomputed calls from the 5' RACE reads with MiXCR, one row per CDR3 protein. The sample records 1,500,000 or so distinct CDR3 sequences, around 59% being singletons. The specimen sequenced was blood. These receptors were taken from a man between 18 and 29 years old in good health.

This CDR3 is CASSLKLTSGVFTDTQYF. In DNA, the CDR3 is TGTGCCAGCAGCTTAAAACTGACTAGCGGGGTTTTCACAGATACGCAGTATTTT. The J gene is TRBJ2-3, the V gene TRBV7-8; 11 bases are a match to TRBD2. The germline V gene has CDR1 SGHVS and CDR2 FQNEAQ. With 2 bases clipped from V and 2 bases from J, the junction kept 9 bases outside the gene matches. The CDR3 sequence is 18 residues long.

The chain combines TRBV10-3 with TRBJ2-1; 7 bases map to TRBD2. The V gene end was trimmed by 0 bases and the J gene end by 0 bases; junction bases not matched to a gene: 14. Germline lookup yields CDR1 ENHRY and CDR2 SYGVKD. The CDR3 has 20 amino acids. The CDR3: CAISESRGRAYLSSYNEQFF. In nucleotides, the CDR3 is TGTGCCATCAGTGAGTCGAGAGGGAGGGCCTACTTGAGCTCCTACAATGAGCAGTTCTTC.

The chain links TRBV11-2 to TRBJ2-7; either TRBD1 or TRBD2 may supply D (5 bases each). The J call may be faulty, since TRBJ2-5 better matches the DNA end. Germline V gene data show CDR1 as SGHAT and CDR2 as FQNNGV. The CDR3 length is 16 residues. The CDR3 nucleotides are TGTGCCAGCAGCCCCTATATCGGGGCCAAACAAGAGACCCAGTACTTC. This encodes CASSPYIGAKQETQYF.

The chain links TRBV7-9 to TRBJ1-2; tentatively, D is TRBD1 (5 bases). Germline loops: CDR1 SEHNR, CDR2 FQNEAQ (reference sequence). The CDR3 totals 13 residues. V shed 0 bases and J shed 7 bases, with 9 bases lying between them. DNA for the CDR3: TGTGCCAGCAGCTTAGCTGGGGCGGGTGGCTACACCTTC. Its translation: CASSLAGAGGYTF.

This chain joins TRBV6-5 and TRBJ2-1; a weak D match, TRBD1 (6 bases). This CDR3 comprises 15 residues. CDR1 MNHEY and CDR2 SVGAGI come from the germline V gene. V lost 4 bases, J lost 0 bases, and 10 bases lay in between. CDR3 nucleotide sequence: TGTGCCAGCAGTTCCCGGGACACCTCCTACAATGAGCAGTTCTTC. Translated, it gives CASSSRDTSYNEQFF.

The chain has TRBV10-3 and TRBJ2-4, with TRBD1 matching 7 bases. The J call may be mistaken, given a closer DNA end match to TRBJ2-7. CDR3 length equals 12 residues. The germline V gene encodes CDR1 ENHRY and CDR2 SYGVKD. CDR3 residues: CAANDRVGEQYF. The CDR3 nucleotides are TGTGCCGCCAACGACAGGGTAGGCGAGCAGTACTTC.

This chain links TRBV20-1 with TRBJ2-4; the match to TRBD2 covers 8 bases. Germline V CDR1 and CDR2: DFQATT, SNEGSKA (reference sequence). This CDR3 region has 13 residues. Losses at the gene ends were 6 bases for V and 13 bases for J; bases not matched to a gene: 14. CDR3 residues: CSAQAGGSWEQYF. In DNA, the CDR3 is TGCAGTGCACAGGCGGGGGGCTCTTGGGAGCAGTACTTC.

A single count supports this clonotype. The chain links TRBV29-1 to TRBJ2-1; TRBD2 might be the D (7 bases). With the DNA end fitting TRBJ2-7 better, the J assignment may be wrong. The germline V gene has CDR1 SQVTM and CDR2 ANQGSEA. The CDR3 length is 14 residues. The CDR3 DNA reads TGCAGCACCCAAGGGGGGAGGGGTGGCAATGAGCAGTACTTC. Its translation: CSTQGGRGGNEQYF.